This T cell receptor beta chain emerged from a study of CD4 T cells in relation to SARS-CoV-2 and coronaviruses. In germline, CDR1 is ENHRY, CDR2 SYGVKD. The CDR3 extends over 13 amino acids. V dropped 0 bases and J dropped 4 bases, with 6 bases sitting between them. Sequencing was performed with immunoSEQ multiplex PCR; in TCRdb, only in-frame clones are kept and a portion is missing. The sample lists about 37,000 clones; roughly 88% were seen once. Cryopreserved PBMCs were CD4-enriched, then split into naive and memory cells. The origin of this receptor is an adult with COVID-19. The chain employs TRBV10-3 and TRBJ1-1; the D is unclear. Sequencing was performed on memory CD4+ T cells from PBMCs. The CDR3, as DNA: TGTGCCATCAGTGAGTCGTCCCCCACTGAAGCTTTCTTT. It yields the protein CAISESSPTEAFF.